The rows below give T cell receptor beta chains drawn from one sample of a study of T cells in Graves' hyperthyroidism and ophthalmopathy. One entry per CDR3 protein results from TCRdb running MiXCR on the multiplex PCR reads. The sample lists 540,000 or so distinct CDR3 sequences; 40% to 55% were seen once. Specimen: peripheral blood or thyroid tissue (not recorded which). The origin of the receptors is an adult woman with Graves' disease, either hyperthyroidism or ophthalmopathy (not recorded which). Both conserved end residues are part of each CDR3. The order of the fields is CDR3 DNA, CDR3 protein, clone size, D gene, J gene, V gene, CDR3 length. D genes are given only for firm matches. Size is stated for part of the rows, as once, few or many counts, or as a class when the clone is expanded.

DNA: TGCGCCAGCAGTAGGGACGGCAGAGGGTACGAGCAGTACTTC; CDR3: CASSRDGRGYEQYF; size: NA; D: NA; J: TRBJ2-7; V: TRBV5-5; length: 14
DNA: TGCAGTGCTAGAGATGGACCAACTAATGAAAAACTGTTTTTT; CDR3: CSARDGPTNEKLFF; size: many; D: NA; J: TRBJ1-4; V: TRBV20-1; length: 14
DNA: TGTGCCAGCAGTTCGCCCCAGCCCTACGAGCAGTACTTC; CDR3: CASSSPQPYEQYF; size: many; D: NA; J: TRBJ2-7; V: TRBV27; length: 13
DNA: TGCAGCGCATCCGGGACTAGCGGTCGGGCCGAGCAGTACTTC; CDR3: CSASGTSGRAEQYF; size: NA; D: TRBD2; J: TRBJ2-7; V: TRBV29-1; length: 14
DNA: TGCAGTGCTACCGAGACAGGGGGTTTTGGCAATCAGCCCCAGCATTTT; CDR3: CSATETGGFGNQPQHF; size: few; D: TRBD1; J: TRBJ1-5; V: TRBV20-1; length: 16
DNA: TGTGCCACAGCGGTTGGCATTACAGGGACGGGGACTGAAGCTTTCTTT; CDR3: CATAVGITGTGTEAFF; size: NA; D: NA; J: TRBJ1-1; V: TRBV10-3; length: 16
DNA: TGTGCCAGCAGCCGGACAGGTCGTAGGGAGCCCCAGCATTTT; CDR3: CASSRTGRREPQHF; size: few; D: TRBD1; J: TRBJ1-5; V: TRBV5-8; length: 14
DNA: TGTGCCAGTGAGGGACAGGGGGATCAGCCCCAGCATTTT; CDR3: CASEGQGDQPQHF; size: NA; D: TRBD1; J: TRBJ1-5; V: TRBV28; length: 13
DNA: TGCAGTGCTAAGGTAGAGGCCCCCACTGAAGCTTTCTTT; CDR3: CSAKVEAPTEAFF; size: many; D: NA; J: TRBJ1-1; V: TRBV20-1; length: 13
DNA: TGCGCCAGCAGCTTGGCGGGACTGCTCTCTGGGGCCAACGTCCTGACTTTC; CDR3: CASSLAGLLSGANVLTF; size: NA; D: NA; J: TRBJ2-6; V: TRBV5-1; length: 17